This passage covers 31 T cell receptor beta chains from one sample sequenced in a study of blood T cell repertoires in COVID-19. Produced via immunoSEQ multiplex PCR; TCRdb's table is partial and in-frame only. The sample has about 230,000 clones, about 85% seen once. Sequenced input: peripheral blood. Every receptor here comes from a woman of 80 years or more with acute or convalescent COVID-19.

J is TRBJ2-6 and V is TRBV6-1; a weak D match, TRBD1 (7 bases). CDR3 length: 19 amino acids. Germline V gives CDR1 MNHNS, CDR2 SASEGT. V was pared by 0 bases and J by 1 base, with 16 bases between. Written as DNA, the CDR3 is TGTGCCAGCAGTGAAGCCGTAGGGGGCCGGGGGTCTGGGGCCAACGTCCTGACTTTC. This gives the protein CASSEAVGGRGSGANVLTF.

The gene calls are TRBV6-4 and TRBJ1-6, with a tentative D call TRBD1 (5 bases). CDR3 length: 15 residues. CDR1 is MRHNA, CDR2 SNTAGT, per germline. V was trimmed by 4 bases and J by 13 bases, leaving 20 bases between them. The CDR3 spells CASSVGRGSSSPLHF. DNA of the CDR3: TGTGCCAGCAGTGTAGGTAGGGGAAGTTCTTCGCCCCTCCACTTT.

The CDR3 nucleotides are TGCGCCAGCAGTGAGGGTACTAGCGGGAGGTCAGATACGCAGTATTTT. This translates into CASSEGTSGRSDTQYF. J is TRBJ2-3 and V is TRBV10-1; 12 bases fit TRBD2. This CDR3 has 16 amino acids. V lost 2 bases, J lost 4 bases, and 4 bases stayed unmatched. Germline V CDR1 and CDR2: WNHNN, SYGVQD (reference sequence).

The rearrangement links TRBV7-2 to TRBJ1-1; D ambiguous. This CDR3 comprises 13 residues. The germline V and J ends were trimmed by 0 bases and 6 bases, with 8 bases remaining between them. Per the germline V gene, CDR1 is SGHTA and CDR2 is FQGNSA. This CDR3 is CASSLAGSAEAFF. In DNA form, the CDR3 reads TGTGCCAGCAGCTTAGCAGGGAGCGCTGAAGCTTTCTTT.

This sequence joins TRBV27 and TRBJ2-2; TRBD1 matches at 10 bases. This CDR3 is 16 amino acids long. From germline, CDR1 is MNHEY and CDR2 SMNVEV (reference sequence). V shed 6 bases, J shed 1 base, and the junction held 5 bases outside the gene matches. The CDR3 nucleotides are TGTGCCAGCAGAGATTGGACAGGGGGGAACACCGGGGAGCTGTTTTTT. Protein product: CASRDWTGGNTGELFF.

The chain uses TRBV27 and TRBJ2-7, with 9 bases that match TRBD1. This CDR3 contains 13 residues. Trimming at V came to 4 bases and at J to 7 bases, leaving 5 bases not matched to a gene. Germline values: CDR1 MNHEY, CDR2 SMNVEV (reference sequence). The CDR3 loop reads CASSSSGQGEQYF. The CDR3 DNA reads TGTGCCAGCAGTTCCTCGGGACAGGGAGAGCAGTACTTC.

Ten or more counts support this clone. The chain links TRBV24-1 to TRBJ2-1; 8 bases line up with TRBD1. V dropped 10 bases and J dropped 6; count of bases not matched to a gene: 10. Germline assignment: CDR1 KGHDR and CDR2 SFDVKD. This CDR3 has 14 amino acids. This CDR3 reads CATQAGGDINEQFF. Here the CDR3 DNA reads TGTGCCACTCAAGCAGGGGGCGATATCAATGAGCAGTTCTTC.

For the CDR3, the DNA is TGCGCCAGCAGCTTGTCTGTGGGCAGCTCCTACGAGCAGTACTTC. Translated, it gives CASSLSVGSSYEQYF. The chain carries TRBV5-1 and TRBJ2-7; D gene unclear. V lost 1 base to trimming and J lost 0 bases, with 11 bases between them. CDR3 length: 15 residues. Germline V gene lookup returns CDR1 SGHRS and CDR2 YFSETQ.

This clone has only a few counts. The V and J genes are TRBV5-5 and TRBJ1-6; D remains ambiguous. The V end was cut by 2 bases, the J end by 6 bases, with 6 bases between. This CDR3 is 13 amino acids long. Germline V gives CDR1 SGHKS, CDR2 YYEKEE (reference sequence). CDR3 loop: CASSLTANSPLHF. DNA for the CDR3: TGTGCCAGCAGCTTAACAGCTAATTCACCCCTCCACTTT.

This chain joins TRBV19 and TRBJ1-2; D is possibly TRBD1 (5 bases). V was trimmed by 4 bases and J by 2 bases, leaving 17 bases between them. The CDR3 contains 16 residues. Germline CDR1 is LNHDA and CDR2 is SQIVND (reference sequence). Here the CDR3 reads CASSRAWGRENYGYTF. Here the CDR3 DNA reads TGTGCCAGTAGTAGGGCTTGGGGCCGGGAGAACTATGGCTACACCTTC.

This sequence joins TRBV27 and TRBJ1-5; D is possibly TRBD1 (6 bases). The CDR3 has 15 amino acids. Germline V gene data show CDR1 as MNHEY and CDR2 as SMNVEV (reference sequence). Trimming shortened V by 5 bases and J by 1 base, and 12 bases separated the two germline ends. CDR3 coding DNA: TGTGCCAGCAGTCTGGGGGCCCAGAGCAATCAGCCCCAGCATTTT. It specifies CASSLGAQSNQPQHF.

The chain combines TRBV4-1 with TRBJ2-1, with 12 bases that match TRBD2. Germline V gene sequence: CDR1 MGHRA, CDR2 YSYEKL. This CDR3 comprises 16 residues. Germline trimming cut 4 bases from V and 3 bases from J; bases unmatched to any gene: 4. CDR3 coding DNA: TGCGCCAGCAGCCTCCGGACTAGCGGGAACTACAATGAGCAGTTCTTC. It codes for CASSLRTSGNYNEQFF.

The V call is TRBV6-2 or TRBV6-3, the J call TRBJ2-3, with D perhaps matching TRBD2 (5 bases). This CDR3 comprises 13 residues. The V end lost 4 bases, the J end lost 8 bases, and 13 bases lay between the germline ends. Per the germline V gene, CDR1 is MNHEY and CDR2 is SVGEGT. The CDR3 DNA follows: TGTGCCAGCAGTTGGGCAGGAGAGGGTACGCAGTATTTT. Protein product: CASSWAGEGTQYF.

This clone has only a few counts. The J gene is TRBJ1-3, the V gene TRBV3-1 (or the pseudogene TRBV3-2); 9 nucleotides align to TRBD1. The CDR3 spans 15 residues. Germline V gives CDR1 LGHDT, CDR2 YNNKEL (reference sequence). After removal of 6 bases from V and 2 bases from J, the junction contained 5 bases not matched to a gene. The CDR3 region has the DNA TGTGCCAGCAGTTCGACAGGGGGGGCTGGAAACACCATATATTTT. This translates into CASSSTGGAGNTIYF.

A single count supports this clone. The rearrangement links TRBV5-4 to TRBJ2-5; 11 bases align to TRBD2. CDR3 size: 16 residues. The V segment lost 0 bases and the J segment 5 bases; nucleotides outside the gene matches: 6. CDR1 SGHNT and CDR2 YYREEE come from the germline V gene (reference sequence). The CDR3 loop is CASSLDLAGGGETQYF. The CDR3 DNA follows: TGTGCCAGCAGCTTGGATCTAGCGGGGGGAGGGGAGACCCAGTACTTC.

CDR3 DNA: TGCGCCAGCAGTTTTGGACAGGGCACCTTCTATGGCTACACCTTC. It yields the protein CASSFGQGTFYGYTF. This chain connects TRBV5-1 to TRBJ1-2; 8 bases are shared with TRBD1. The CDR3 consists of 15 residues. V dropped 5 bases and J dropped 4; count of bases not matched to a gene: 10. From germline, CDR1 is SGHRS and CDR2 YFSETQ.

This chain uses TRBV5-1 with TRBJ2-7; D gene ambiguous. There are 15 residues in the CDR3. The V gene lost 0 bases and the J gene lost 6 bases, with 16 bases spanning the gap. The germline CDR1 and CDR2 sequences are SGHRS and YFSETQ. The CDR3 spells CASSLGVTTRREQYF. In nucleotides, the CDR3 is TGCGCCAGCAGCTTGGGGGTCACTACCAGACGCGAGCAGTACTTC.

The rearrangement links TRBV5-1 to TRBJ2-3, with a weak D call TRBD1 (6 bases). In germline, CDR1 is SGHRS, CDR2 YFSETQ. V gave up 0 bases and J gave up 6 bases, with 14 bases separating them. This CDR3 is built from 15 residues. As DNA, the CDR3 is TGCGCCAGCAGCTTGGGAGACAGGTTTGCGGATACGCAGTATTTT. Translation: CASSLGDRFADTQYF.

This clone was detected only a few times. Other DNA sequences from this sample encode an identical CDR3 as well. The gene calls are TRBV19 and TRBJ1-5; 7 bases map to TRBD1. Germline CDR1 reads LNHDA; CDR2 reads SQIVND (reference sequence). Trimming took 2 bases from V and 3 from J; bases not matched to a gene: 1. The CDR3 is 14 residues long. The CDR3 spells CASSITGDNQPQHF. For the CDR3, the DNA is TGTGCCAGTAGTATAACAGGGGACAATCAGCCCCAGCATTTT.

The V and J genes are TRBV25-1 and TRBJ2-6; 12 bases map to TRBD1. The length of the CDR3 is 17 residues. The V gene's germline CDR1 is MGHDK and CDR2 SYGVNS. V was clipped by 5 bases and J by 0 bases; unmatched bases: 2. Written as DNA, the CDR3 is TGTGCCAGCAGTCGGGACAGGGGGCTCTCTGGGGCCAACGTCCTGACTTTC. Protein: CASSRDRGLSGANVLTF.

The gene calls are TRBV6-5 and TRBJ1-4; no reliable D call. In germline, CDR1 is MNHEY, CDR2 SVGAGI. The length of the CDR3 is 15 residues. Trimming took off 0 bases at V and 2 bases at J, with 7 bases between the two ends. The CDR3 protein is CASSYSGLTNEKLFF. CDR3 in DNA: TGTGCCAGCAGTTACTCCGGTTTGACTAATGAAAAACTGTTTTTT.

This clone was seen many times. CDR3 region: CASRGTSLGNEQFF. The CDR3 nucleotides are TGTGCCAGTAGAGGGACAAGCTTGGGCAATGAGCAGTTCTTC. The genes are TRBV19 and TRBJ2-1; possibly TRBD1 for D (6 bases). Germline V gene lookup returns CDR1 LNHDA and CDR2 SQIVND (reference sequence). The V gene lost 6 bases and the J gene lost 6 bases, with 15 bases spanning the gap. This CDR3 region has 14 residues.

This clone was seen a handful of times. This same CDR3 is encoded by further DNA sequences in the sample. The genes are TRBV20-1 and TRBJ2-5; D perhaps matches TRBD2 (7 bases). This CDR3 is built from 11 residues. The V and J ends lost 6 bases and 4 bases respectively, with 9 bases between them. The V gene's germline CDR1 is DFQATT and CDR2 SNEGSKA (reference sequence). CDR3 loop: CSAGGGETQYF. DNA of the CDR3: TGCAGTGCAGGGGGGGGAGAGACCCAGTACTTC.

The chain recombines TRBV29-1 with TRBJ1-3, with D perhaps TRBD1 (5 bases). V was shortened by 0 bases and J by 2 bases, with 11 bases between the two germline ends. The V gene's germline CDR1 is SQVTM and CDR2 ANQGSEA. The CDR3 is 15 amino acids. CDR3 amino acids: CSVEDPGRAGNTIYF. The CDR3 nucleotides read TGCAGCGTTGAAGATCCCGGCAGGGCTGGAAACACCATATATTTT. Variable domain in full (rest from reference TRBV29-1 and TRBJ1-3): SAVISQKPSRDICQRGTSLTIQCQVDSQVTMMFWYRQQPGQSLTLIATANQGSEATYESGFVIDKFPISRPNLTFSTLTVSNMSPEDSSIYLCSVEDPGRAGNTIYFGEGSWLTVV.

The CDR3 reads CASSFPTGGKYEQYF. The CDR3 DNA reads TGTGCCAGCAGCTTTCCGACAGGGGGCAAGTACGAGCAGTACTTC. V and J are TRBV11-1 and TRBJ2-7; 10 bases line up with TRBD1. Germline trimming cut 3 bases from V and 4 bases from J; bases unmatched to any gene: 6. This CDR3 spans 15 amino acids. Germline V gene lookup returns CDR1 SGHAT and CDR2 FQDESV (reference sequence).

This clone has more than one count but fewer than ten. The genes are TRBV6-6 and TRBJ1-4; D unresolved. The CDR3 is 13 amino acids. Germline CDR1 reads MNHNY; CDR2 reads SVGAGI (reference sequence). Between the trimmed V and J ends, which lost 2 bases and 7 bases, there was a span of 8 bases. Here the CDR3 DNA reads TGTGCCAGCAGTTACAACGGGGTTGAAAAACTGTTTTTT. Translated: CASSYNGVEKLFF.

The genes are TRBV7-2 and TRBJ1-2, with 11 bases aligning to TRBD1. The ends lost 3 bases at V and 8 bases at J; junction bases unmatched: 5. Per germline, CDR1 SGHTA and CDR2 FQGNSA. There are 14 residues in the CDR3. The CDR3 loop reads CASSFGQGAGGYTF. The DNA for the CDR3 is TGTGCCAGCAGCTTTGGACAGGGGGCTGGGGGCTACACCTTC.

This clone was observed once. CDR3 residues: CASSFRTSGSYNEQFF. Here the CDR3 DNA reads TGCGCCAGCAGCTTTCGGACTAGCGGGAGCTACAATGAGCAGTTCTTC. V gene TRBV5-1 combines with J gene TRBJ2-1; 13 bases are a match to TRBD2. V lost 2 bases to trimming and J lost 3 bases; unmatched junction nucleotides: 2. From germline, CDR1 is SGHRS and CDR2 YFSETQ. The CDR3 has 16 residues.

In this sample, this clone turned up a few times. The genes are TRBV29-1 and TRBJ1-1; 8 bases are a match to TRBD1. Germline assignment: CDR1 SQVTM and CDR2 ANQGSEA. This CDR3 contains 14 residues. V lost 4 bases to trimming and J lost 3 bases; unmatched junction nucleotides: 7. The CDR3 sequence: CSVGTGHGYTEAFF. The CDR3 DNA is TGCAGCGTTGGGACAGGGCATGGTTACACTGAAGCTTTCTTT.

The chain couples TRBV21-1 to TRBJ2-3; the D segment call TRBD1 is taken from the table without a DNA check. TRBV21-1 is recorded as a pseudogene. This CDR3 is 15 amino acids long. The CDR3 DNA is TGTGCCAGCAGCAAGGACAGGGCCCCCACAGATACGCAGTATTTT. This codes for CASSKDRAPTDTQYF.

In DNA form, the CDR3 reads TGTGCCAGCAGCGTAGGTCAGGGACTCTCCTACGAGCAGTACTTC. Amino acid sequence: CASSVGQGLSYEQYF. This chain joins TRBV9 and TRBJ2-7; possibly TRBD2 for D (6 bases). V was pared by 0 bases and J by 0 bases, with 10 bases between. The CDR3 sequence is 15 residues long. Germline V lookup: CDR1 SGDLS, CDR2 YYNGEE.